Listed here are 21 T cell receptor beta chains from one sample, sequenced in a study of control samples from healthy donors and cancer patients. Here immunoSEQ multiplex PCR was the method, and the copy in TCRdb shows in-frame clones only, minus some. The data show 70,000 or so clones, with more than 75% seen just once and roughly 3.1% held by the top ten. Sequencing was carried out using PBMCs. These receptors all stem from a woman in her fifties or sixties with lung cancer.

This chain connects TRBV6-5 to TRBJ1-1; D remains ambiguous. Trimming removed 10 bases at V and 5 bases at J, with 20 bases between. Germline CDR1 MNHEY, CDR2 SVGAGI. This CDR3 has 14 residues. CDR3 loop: CAINRVGRGTEAFF. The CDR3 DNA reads TGTGCCATAAATAGAGTCGGCCGGGGAACTGAAGCTTTCTTT.

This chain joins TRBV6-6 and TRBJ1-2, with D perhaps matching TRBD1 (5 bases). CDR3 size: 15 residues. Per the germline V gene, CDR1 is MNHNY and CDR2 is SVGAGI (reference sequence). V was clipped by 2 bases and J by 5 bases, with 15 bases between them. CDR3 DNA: TGTGCCAGCAGTTACGAATTCGACAGCGCTTATGGCTACACCTTC. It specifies CASSYEFDSAYGYTF.

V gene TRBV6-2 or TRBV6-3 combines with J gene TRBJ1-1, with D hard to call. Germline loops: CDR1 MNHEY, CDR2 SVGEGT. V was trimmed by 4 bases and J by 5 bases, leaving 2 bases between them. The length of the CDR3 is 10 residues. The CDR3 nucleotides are TGTGCCAGCAGTTTGACTGAAGCTTTCTTT. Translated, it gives CASSLTEAFF.

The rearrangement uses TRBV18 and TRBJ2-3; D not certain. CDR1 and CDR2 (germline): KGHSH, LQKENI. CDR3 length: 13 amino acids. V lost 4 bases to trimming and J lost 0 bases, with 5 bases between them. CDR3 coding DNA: TGTGCCAGCTCACTCCCTAGCACAGATACGCAGTATTTT. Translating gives CASSLPSTDTQYF.

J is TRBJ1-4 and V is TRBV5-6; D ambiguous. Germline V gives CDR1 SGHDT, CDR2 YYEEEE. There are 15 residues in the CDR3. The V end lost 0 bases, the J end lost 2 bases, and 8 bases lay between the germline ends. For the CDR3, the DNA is TGTGCCAGCAGCTTGGGGCCCCGCACTAATGAAAAACTGTTTTTT. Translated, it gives CASSLGPRTNEKLFF.

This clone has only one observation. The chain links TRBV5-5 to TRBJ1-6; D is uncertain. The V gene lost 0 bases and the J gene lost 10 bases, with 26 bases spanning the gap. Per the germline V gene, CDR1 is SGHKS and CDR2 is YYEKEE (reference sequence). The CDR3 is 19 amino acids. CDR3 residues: CASSLAPMSGERVRSPLHF. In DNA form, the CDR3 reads TGTGCCAGCAGCTTGGCCCCAATGTCTGGCGAGAGGGTCAGATCACCCCTCCACTTT.

This CDR3 reads CASSGGRNTEAFF. The CDR3 DNA sequence: TGTGCCAGCAGTGGAGGCAGAAACACTGAAGCTTTCTTT. The V and J genes are TRBV19 and TRBJ1-1; no clear D. V was cut by 9 bases and J by 2 bases, with 13 bases left in between. There are 13 residues in the CDR3. Germline CDR1 reads LNHDA; CDR2 reads SQIVND (reference sequence).

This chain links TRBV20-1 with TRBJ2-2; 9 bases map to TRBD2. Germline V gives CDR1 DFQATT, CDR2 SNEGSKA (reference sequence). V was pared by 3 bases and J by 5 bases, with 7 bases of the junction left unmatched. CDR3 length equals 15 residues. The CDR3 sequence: CSASMLAGDTGELFF. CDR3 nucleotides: TGCAGTGCTAGTATGTTAGCGGGAGATACCGGGGAGCTGTTTTTT.

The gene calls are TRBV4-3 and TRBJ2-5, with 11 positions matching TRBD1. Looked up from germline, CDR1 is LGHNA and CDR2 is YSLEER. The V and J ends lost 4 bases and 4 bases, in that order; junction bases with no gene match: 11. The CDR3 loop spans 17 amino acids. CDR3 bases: TGCGCCAGCAGCCGAGGGTTCCGGGACAGGGGGGGAGAGACCCAGTACTTC. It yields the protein CASSRGFRDRGGETQYF.

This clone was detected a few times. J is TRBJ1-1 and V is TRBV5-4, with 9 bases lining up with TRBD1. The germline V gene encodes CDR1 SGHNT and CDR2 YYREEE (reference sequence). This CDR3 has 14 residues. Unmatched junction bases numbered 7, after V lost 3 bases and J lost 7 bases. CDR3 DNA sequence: TGTGCCAGCAGCTCAAGACGACAGGGGGTTGAAGCTTTCTTT. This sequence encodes CASSSRRQGVEAFF.

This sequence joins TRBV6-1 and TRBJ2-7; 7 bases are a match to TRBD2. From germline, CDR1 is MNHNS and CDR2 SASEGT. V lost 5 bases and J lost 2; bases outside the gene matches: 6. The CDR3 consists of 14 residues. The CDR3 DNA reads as TGTGCCAGCAGTACACGCGGGGGTCCCTACGAGCAGTACTTC. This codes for CASSTRGGPYEQYF.

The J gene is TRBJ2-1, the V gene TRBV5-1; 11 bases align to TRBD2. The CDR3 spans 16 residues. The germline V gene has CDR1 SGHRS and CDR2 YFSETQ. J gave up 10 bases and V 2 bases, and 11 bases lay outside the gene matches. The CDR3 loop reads CASSFTPLAGGGEQFF. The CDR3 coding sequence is TGCGCCAGCAGCTTTACCCCCCTAGCGGGGGGCGGAGAGCAGTTCTTC.

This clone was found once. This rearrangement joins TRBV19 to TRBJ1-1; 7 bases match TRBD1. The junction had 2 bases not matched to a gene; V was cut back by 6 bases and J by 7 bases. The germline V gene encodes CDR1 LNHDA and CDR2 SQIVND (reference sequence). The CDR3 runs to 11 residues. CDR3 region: CASRAGGEAFF. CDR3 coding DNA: TGTGCCAGTAGAGCAGGGGGTGAAGCTTTCTTT.

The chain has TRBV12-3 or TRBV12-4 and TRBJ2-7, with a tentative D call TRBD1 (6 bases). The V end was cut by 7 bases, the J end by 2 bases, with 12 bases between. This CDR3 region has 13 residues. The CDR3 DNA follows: TGTGCCAGCATCAGACAGGTCCCCTACGAGCAGTACTTC. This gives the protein CASIRQVPYEQYF.

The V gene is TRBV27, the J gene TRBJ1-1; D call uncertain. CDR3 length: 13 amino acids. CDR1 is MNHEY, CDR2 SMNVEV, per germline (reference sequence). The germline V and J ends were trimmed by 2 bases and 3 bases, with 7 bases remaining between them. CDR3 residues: CASSLGRYTEAFF. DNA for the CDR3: TGTGCCAGCAGTTTAGGGAGATACACTGAAGCTTTCTTT.

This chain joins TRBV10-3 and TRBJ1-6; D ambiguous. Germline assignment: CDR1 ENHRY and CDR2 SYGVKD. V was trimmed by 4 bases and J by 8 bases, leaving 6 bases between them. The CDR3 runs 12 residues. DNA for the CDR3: TGTGCCATCAGTGCCCGGGATTCACCCCTCCACTTT. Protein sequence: CAISARDSPLHF.

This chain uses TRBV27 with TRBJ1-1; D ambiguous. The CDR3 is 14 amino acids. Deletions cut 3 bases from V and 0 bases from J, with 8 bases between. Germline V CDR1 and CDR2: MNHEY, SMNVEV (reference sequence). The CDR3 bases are TGTGCCAGCAGTTTGGTCAGAATGAACACTGAAGCTTTCTTT. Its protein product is CASSLVRMNTEAFF.

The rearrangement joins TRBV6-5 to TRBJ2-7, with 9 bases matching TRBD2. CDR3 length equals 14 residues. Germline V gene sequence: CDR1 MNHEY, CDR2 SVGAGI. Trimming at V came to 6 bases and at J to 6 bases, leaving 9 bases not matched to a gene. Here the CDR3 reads CASSWGGGAAEQYF. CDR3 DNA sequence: TGTGCCAGCAGCTGGGGCGGGGGGGCCGCCGAGCAGTACTTC.

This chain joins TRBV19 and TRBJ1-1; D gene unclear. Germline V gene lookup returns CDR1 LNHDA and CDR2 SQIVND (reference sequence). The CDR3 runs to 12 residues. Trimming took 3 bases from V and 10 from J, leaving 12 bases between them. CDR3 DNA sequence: TGTGCCAGTAGTATCCGCGGGGAACGAGCTTTCTTT. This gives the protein CASSIRGERAFF.

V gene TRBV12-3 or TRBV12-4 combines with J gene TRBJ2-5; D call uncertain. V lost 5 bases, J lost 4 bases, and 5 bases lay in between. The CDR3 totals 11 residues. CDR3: CASSTGETQYF. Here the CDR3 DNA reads TGTGCCAGCAGTACCGGAGAGACCCAGTACTTC.

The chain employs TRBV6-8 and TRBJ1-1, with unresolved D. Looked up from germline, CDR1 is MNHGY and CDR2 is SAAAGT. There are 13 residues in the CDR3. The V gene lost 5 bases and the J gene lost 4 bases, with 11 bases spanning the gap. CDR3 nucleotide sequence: TGTGCCAGCAGTGTAACTCCGGGCACTGAAGCTTTCTTT. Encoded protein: CASSVTPGTEAFF.